This T cell receptor beta chain appears in the sequencing data of a study of blood T cells in healthy people across ages. Study-level findings and limits: Leaving the PBMCs unsorted stopped any conclusive comparison of naive versus antigen-experienced cells.

This clonotype was seen once. The antigen is undetermined. PCR was performed a second time for about 6 to 12 cycles using a sample-barcoded 5' primer and a J-beta primer mix. Each cDNA was tagged by a template-switch adaptor containing 12 random nucleotides. TCRdb reprocessed the 5' RACE reads via MiXCR and lists one record per CDR3 protein. Among 1.5 million to 2 million distinct CDR3 sequences listed, about 50% were seen once. V lost 5 bases, J lost 2 bases, and 4 bases stayed unmatched. CDR1 and CDR2 from the germline V gene are SGHRS and YFSETQ. The CDR3 loop spans 15 amino acids. The sample comprised blood. This receptor was identified in a woman aged 35 to 49 in good health. The gene calls are TRBV5-1 and TRBJ2-1; 10 bases agree with TRBD2. The CDR3 spells CASSSGGNTYNEQFF. The CDR3, as DNA: TGCGCCAGCAGTAGCGGGGGGAATACCTACAATGAGCAGTTCTTC. The full variable domain, in which reference TRBV5-1 and TRBJ2-1 provide the parts outside the CDR3, is KAGVTQTPRYLIKTRGQQVTLSCSPISGHRSVSWYQQTPGQGLQFLFEYFSETQRNKGNFPGRFSGRQFSNSRSEMNVSTLELGDSALYLCASSSGGNTYNEQFFGPGTRLTVL.